This T cell receptor (beta chain) was identified during a study of blood T cell repertoires in COVID-19. Looking at the study overall: Samples representing acute and convalescent COVID-19 were sourced from the United States, Italy and Spain.

Authors' data handling: Using reference gene primer amplification, nucleated cell counts were estimated. The protocol was immunoSEQ multiplex PCR, while the TCRdb copy is restricted to in-frame clones and leaves out a portion. V and J calls and clone size are those listed in that table; D and trimming were worked out from the DNA. In the table there are 200,000 to 300,000 clones, about 90% of which are singletons. This receptor was taken from a man between 18 and 35 years old with active or convalescent COVID-19. Specimen: peripheral blood.

The CDR3 DNA is TGCAGCGTTGTAGAGAGGAATCAGCCCCAGCATTTT. This codes for CSVVERNQPQHF. The chain recombines TRBV29-1 with TRBJ1-5; D not resolved. V lost 4 bases to trimming and J lost 4 bases, with 8 bases between them. This CDR3 has 12 residues. From germline, CDR1 is SQVTM and CDR2 ANQGSEA. Supplemented by reference TRBV29-1 and TRBJ1-5, the full variable domain reads SAVISQKPSRDICQRGTSLTIQCQVDSQVTMMFWYRQQPGQSLTLIATANQGSEATYESGFVIDKFPISRPNLTFSTLTVSNMSPEDSSIYLCSVVERNQPQHFGDGTRLSIL.